The T cell receptor (beta chain) under discussion was sequenced for a study of response to subunit inactivated influenza vaccine. One entry per CDR3 protein results from TCRdb running MiXCR on the RT-PCR reads. The sample has under 850,000 distinct CDR3 sequences, less than 20% seen once. A note on this clonotype: No antigen is known for it.

Trimming cost V 0 bases and J 4 bases, with 9 bases left between them. Germline V gene sequence: CDR1 LGHNA, CDR2 YSLEER. The CDR3 contains 14 residues. Study-wide findings and caveats: The authors suggested that few new T cells are recruited per seasonal influenza vaccination.

V and J are TRBV4-3 and TRBJ1-2, with unresolved D. The receptor comes from a man in his fifties or sixties who received an inactivated influenza vaccine. The sequencing used PBMCs from blood, collected 5 to 6 days after vaccination. The CDR3, as DNA: TGCGCCAGCAGCCAAGAAGGGTTGGGCTATGGCTACACCTTC. Translated: CASSQEGLGYGYTF.